This TCR beta chain was captured in a study of spatial heterogeneity in lung cancer. The time point here: sample taken at primary tumor resection. This clonotype was counted ten times or more. The CDR3 runs 13 residues. Germline-derived CDR1 and CDR2 are SQVTM and ANQGSEA. The trim removed 7 bases at V and 4 bases at J, leaving 9 bases unmatched. Every individual TCR cDNA molecule carried its own unique molecular identifier, which allowed correction of PCR and sequencing errors. Each CDR3 protein is one row after TCRdb ran MiXCR on the 5' RACE reads. This table has roughly 48,000 distinct CDR3 sequences, less than 6% appearing once.

This TCR was recovered from a male donor with early-stage non-small cell lung cancer. The sample here was PBMCs, taken at surgery. The chain uses TRBV29-1 and TRBJ1-1; 7 bases fit TRBD1. CDR3: CSATGQEGTEAFF. The CDR3 coding sequence is TGCAGCGCAACAGGACAGGAAGGCACTGAAGCTTTCTTT.